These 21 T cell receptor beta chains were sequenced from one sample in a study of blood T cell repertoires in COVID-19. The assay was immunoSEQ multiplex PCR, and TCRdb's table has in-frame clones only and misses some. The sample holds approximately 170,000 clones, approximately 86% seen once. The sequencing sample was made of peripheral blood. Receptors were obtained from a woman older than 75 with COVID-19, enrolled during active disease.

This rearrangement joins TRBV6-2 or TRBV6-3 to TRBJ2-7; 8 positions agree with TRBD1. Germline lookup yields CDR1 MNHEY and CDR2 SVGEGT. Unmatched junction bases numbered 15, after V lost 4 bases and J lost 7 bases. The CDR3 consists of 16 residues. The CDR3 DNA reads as TGTGCCAGCAGTTTATACCGGGACAGGACTTTGAATGAGCAGTACTTC. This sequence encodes CASSLYRDRTLNEQYF.

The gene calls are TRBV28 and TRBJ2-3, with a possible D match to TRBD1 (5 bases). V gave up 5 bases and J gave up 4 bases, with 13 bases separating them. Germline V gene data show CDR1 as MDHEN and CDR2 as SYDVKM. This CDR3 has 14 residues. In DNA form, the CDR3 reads TGTGCCAGCAGTCTCAGGGTATGGGCAGATACGCAGTATTTT. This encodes CASSLRVWADTQYF.

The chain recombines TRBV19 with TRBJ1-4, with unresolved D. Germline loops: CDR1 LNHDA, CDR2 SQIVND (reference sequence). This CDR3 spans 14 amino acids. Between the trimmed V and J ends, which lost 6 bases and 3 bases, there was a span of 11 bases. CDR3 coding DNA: TGTGCCAGTAGCGGGATTTCCGCTAATGAAAAACTGTTTTTT. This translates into CASSGISANEKLFF.

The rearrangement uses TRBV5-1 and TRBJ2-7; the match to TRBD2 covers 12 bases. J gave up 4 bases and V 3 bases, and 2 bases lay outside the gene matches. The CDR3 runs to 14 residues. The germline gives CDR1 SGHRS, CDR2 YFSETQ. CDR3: CASSSGLAGYEQYF. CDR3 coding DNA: TGCGCCAGCAGCTCAGGACTAGCGGGATACGAGCAGTACTTC. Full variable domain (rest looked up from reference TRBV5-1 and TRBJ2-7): KAGVTQTPRYLIKTRGQQVTLSCSPISGHRSVSWYQQTPGQGLQFLFEYFSETQRNKGNFPGRFSGRQFSNSRSEMNVSTLELGDSALYLCASSSGLAGYEQYFGPGTRLTVT.

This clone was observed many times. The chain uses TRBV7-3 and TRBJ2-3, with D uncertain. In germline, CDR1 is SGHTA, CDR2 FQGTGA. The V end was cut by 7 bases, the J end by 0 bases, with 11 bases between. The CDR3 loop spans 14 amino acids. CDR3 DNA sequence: TGTGCCAGCAACCGCGGTTCTAGCACAGATACGCAGTATTTT. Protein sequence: CASNRGSSTDTQYF.

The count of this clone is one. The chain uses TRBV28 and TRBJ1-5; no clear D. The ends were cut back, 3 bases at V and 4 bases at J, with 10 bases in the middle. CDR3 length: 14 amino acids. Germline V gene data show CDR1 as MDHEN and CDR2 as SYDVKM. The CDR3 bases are TGTGCCAGCAGTTTTGCAGTAGCGAATCAGCCCCAGCATTTT. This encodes CASSFAVANQPQHF.

Written as DNA, the CDR3 is TGTGCCAGCAGTGGACAGGGTTCAGGCGGCTACACCTTC. This codes for CASSGQGSGGYTF. The rearrangement joins TRBV9 to TRBJ1-2, with TRBD1 identical over 8 bases. Germline values: CDR1 SGDLS, CDR2 YYNGEE. The ends lost 5 bases at V and 8 bases at J; junction bases unmatched: 8. This CDR3 region has 13 residues.

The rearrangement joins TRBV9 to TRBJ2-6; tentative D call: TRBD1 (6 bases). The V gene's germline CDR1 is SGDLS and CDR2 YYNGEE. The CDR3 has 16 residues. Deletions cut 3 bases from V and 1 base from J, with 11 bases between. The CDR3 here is CASSAGQMSGANVLTF. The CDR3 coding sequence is TGTGCCAGCAGCGCGGGACAAATGTCTGGGGCCAACGTCCTGACTTTC. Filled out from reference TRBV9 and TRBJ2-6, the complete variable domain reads DSGVTQTPKHLITATGQRVTLRCSPRSGDLSVYWYQQSLDQGLQFLIQYYNGEERAKGNILERFSAQQFPDLHSELNLSSLELGDSALYFCASSAGQMSGANVLTFGAGSRLTVL.

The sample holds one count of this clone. CDR3 protein: CASSQLAGVSTDTQYF. The CDR3 DNA sequence: TGTGCCAGCAGCCAACTAGCGGGAGTTAGCACAGATACGCAGTATTTT. The genes are TRBV11-1 and TRBJ2-3; TRBD2 matches 11 bases. This CDR3 has 16 residues. Trimming took 5 bases from V and 0 from J; bases not matched to a gene: 4. In germline, CDR1 is SGHAT, CDR2 FQDESV (reference sequence). Looking up the rest from reference TRBV11-1 and TRBJ2-3 gives the full variable domain: EAEVAQSPRYKITEKSQAVAFWCDPISGHATLYWYRQILGQGPELLVQFQDESVVDDSQLPKDRFSAERLKGVDSTLKIQPAELGDSAMYLCASSQLAGVSTDTQYFGPGTRLTVL.

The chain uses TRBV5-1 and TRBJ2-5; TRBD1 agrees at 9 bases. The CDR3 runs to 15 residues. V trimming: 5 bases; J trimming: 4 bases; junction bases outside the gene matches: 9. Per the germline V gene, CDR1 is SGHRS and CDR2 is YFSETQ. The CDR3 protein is CASRDGTGTVETQYF. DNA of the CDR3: TGCGCCAGCAGGGATGGGACAGGGACCGTAGAGACCCAGTACTTC.

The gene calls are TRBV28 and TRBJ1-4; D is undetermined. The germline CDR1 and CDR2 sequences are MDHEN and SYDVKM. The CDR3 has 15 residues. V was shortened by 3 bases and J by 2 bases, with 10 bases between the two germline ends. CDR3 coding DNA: TGTGCCAGCAGTTTCGGCAGGCCCACTAATGAAAAACTGTTTTTT. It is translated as CASSFGRPTNEKLFF.

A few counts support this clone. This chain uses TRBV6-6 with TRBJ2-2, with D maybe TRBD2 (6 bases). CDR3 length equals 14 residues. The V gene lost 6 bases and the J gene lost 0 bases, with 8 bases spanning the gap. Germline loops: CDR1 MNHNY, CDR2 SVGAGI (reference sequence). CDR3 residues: CASRAGPNTGELFF. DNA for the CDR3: TGTGCCAGCAGGGCGGGACCGAACACCGGGGAGCTGTTTTTT.

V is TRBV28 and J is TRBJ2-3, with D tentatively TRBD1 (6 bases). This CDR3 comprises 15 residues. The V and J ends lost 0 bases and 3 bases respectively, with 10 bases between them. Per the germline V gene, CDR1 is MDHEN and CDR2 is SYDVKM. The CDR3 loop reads CASSLWHRDTDTQYF. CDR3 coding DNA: TGTGCCAGCAGTTTATGGCACAGGGATACAGATACGCAGTATTTT.

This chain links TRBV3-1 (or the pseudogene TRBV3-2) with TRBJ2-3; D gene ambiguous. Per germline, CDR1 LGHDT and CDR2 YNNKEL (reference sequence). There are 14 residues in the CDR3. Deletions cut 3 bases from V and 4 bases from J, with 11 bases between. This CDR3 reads CASSQLGRPDTQYF. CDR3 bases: TGTGCCAGCAGCCAGCTAGGCCGCCCAGATACGCAGTATTTT.

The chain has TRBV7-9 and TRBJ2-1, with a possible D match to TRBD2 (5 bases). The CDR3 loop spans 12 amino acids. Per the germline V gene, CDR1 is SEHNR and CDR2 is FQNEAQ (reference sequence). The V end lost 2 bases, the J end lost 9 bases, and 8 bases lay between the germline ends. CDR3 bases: TGTGCCAGCAGCTTAACTGCGGGTGAGCAGTTCTTC. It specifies CASSLTAGEQFF.

This CDR3 reads CASSSTGVGTQPQHF. CDR3 DNA: TGTGCCAGCAGTTCCACGGGAGTCGGGACTCAGCCCCAGCATTTT. The V and J genes are TRBV6-2 or TRBV6-3 and TRBJ1-5; TRBD1 is a possible D gene (5 bases). This CDR3 has 15 residues. From germline, CDR1 is MNHEY and CDR2 SVGEGT. V shed 4 bases and J shed 6 bases, with 16 bases lying between them.

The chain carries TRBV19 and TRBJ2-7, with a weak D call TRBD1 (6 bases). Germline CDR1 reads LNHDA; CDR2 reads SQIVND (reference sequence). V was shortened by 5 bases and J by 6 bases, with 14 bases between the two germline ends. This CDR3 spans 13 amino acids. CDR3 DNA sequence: TGTGCCAGTAGTCCGTGGACAGAGGGCGAGCAGTACTTC. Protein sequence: CASSPWTEGEQYF.

CDR3 coding DNA: TGTGCCAGCAGTGAAGGACAGGGGGCGAGTCGAGCTTTCTTT. Translation gives CASSEGQGASRAFF. V usage is TRBV6-1 and J usage is TRBJ1-1, with 10 bases identical to TRBD1. CDR1 and CDR2 (germline): MNHNS, SASEGT. The CDR3 consists of 14 residues. V trimming: 1 base; J trimming: 10 bases; junction bases outside the gene matches: 6.

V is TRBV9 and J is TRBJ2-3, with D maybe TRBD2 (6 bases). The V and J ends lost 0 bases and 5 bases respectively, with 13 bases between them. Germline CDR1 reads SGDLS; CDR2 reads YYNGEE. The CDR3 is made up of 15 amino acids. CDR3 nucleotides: TGTGCCAGCAGCGTAGATGGACTACCGGTAGATACGCAGTATTTT. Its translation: CASSVDGLPVDTQYF.

CDR3 amino acids: CASSISGGSYNEQFF. Written as DNA, the CDR3 is TGTGCCAGTAGTATTAGCGGGGGCTCCTACAATGAGCAGTTCTTC. V usage is TRBV19 and J usage is TRBJ2-1; 9 nucleotides align to TRBD2. The CDR3 loop spans 15 amino acids. The J segment lost 0 bases and the V segment lost 3 bases, leaving 0 bases of the junction unmatched. Germline-derived CDR1 and CDR2 are LNHDA and SQIVND (reference sequence). Looking up the rest from reference TRBV19 and TRBJ2-1 gives the full variable domain: DGGITQSPKYLFRKEGQNVTLSCEQNLNHDAMYWYRQDPGQGLRLIYYSQIVNDFQKGDIAEGYSVSREKKESFPLTVTSAQKNPTAFYLCASSISGGSYNEQFFGPGTRLTVL.

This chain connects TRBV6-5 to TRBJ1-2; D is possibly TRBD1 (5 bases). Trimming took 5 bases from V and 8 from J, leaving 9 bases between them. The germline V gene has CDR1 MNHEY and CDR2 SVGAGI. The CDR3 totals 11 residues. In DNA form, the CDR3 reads TGTGCCAGCAGTCCCGGGGGAGGCTACACCTTC. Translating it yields CASSPGGGYTF.